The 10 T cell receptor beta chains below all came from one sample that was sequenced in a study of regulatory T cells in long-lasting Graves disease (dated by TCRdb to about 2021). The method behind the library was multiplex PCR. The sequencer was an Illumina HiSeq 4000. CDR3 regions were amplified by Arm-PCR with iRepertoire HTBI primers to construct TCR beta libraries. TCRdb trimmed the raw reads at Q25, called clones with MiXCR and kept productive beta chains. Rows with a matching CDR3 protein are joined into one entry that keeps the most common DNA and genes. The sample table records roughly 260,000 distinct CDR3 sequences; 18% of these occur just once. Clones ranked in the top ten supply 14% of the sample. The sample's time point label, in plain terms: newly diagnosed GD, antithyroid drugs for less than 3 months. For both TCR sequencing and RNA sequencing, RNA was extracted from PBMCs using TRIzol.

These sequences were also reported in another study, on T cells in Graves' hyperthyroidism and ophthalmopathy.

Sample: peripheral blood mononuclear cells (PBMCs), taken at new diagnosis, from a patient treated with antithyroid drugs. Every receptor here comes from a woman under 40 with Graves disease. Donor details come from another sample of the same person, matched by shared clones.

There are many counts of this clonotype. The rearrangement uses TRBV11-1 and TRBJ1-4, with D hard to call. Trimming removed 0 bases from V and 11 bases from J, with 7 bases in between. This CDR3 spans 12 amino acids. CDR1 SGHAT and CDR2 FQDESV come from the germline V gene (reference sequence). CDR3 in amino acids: CASSLASGKLFF. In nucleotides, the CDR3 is TGTGCCAGCAGCTTAGCGTCCGGGAAACTGTTTTTT.

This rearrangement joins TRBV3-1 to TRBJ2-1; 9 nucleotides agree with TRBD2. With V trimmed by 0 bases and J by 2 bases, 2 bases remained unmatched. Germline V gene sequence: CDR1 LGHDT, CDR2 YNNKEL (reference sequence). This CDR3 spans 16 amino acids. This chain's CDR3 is CASSQDLAGTYNEQFF. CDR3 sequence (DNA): TGTGCCAGCAGCCAAGACCTAGCGGGAACCTACAATGAGCAGTTCTTC.

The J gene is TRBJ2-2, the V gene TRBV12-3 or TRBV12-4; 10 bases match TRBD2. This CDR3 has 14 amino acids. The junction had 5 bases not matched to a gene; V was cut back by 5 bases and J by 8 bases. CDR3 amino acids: CASSSGRAPGELFF. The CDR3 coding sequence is TGTGCCAGCAGTAGCGGGAGGGCCCCGGGGGAGCTGTTTTTT.

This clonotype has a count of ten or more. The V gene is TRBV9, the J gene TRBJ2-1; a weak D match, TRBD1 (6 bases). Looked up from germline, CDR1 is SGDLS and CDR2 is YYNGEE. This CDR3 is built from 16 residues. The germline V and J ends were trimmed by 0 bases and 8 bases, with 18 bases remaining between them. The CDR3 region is CASSVDVGANADEQFF. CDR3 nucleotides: TGTGCCAGCAGCGTAGACGTGGGGGCCAATGCGGATGAGCAGTTCTTC.

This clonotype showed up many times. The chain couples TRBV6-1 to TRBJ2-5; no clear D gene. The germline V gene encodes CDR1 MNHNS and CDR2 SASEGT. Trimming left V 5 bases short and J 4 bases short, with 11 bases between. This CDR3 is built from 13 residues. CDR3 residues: CASSHQTGETQYF. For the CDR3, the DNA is TGTGCCAGCAGTCATCAGACGGGAGAGACCCAGTACTTC.

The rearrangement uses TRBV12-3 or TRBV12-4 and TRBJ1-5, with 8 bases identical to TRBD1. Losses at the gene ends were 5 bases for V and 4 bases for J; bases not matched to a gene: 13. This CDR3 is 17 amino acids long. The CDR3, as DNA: TGTGCCAGCAGTCCCCCTAAGACAGGGGAGACGAATCAGCCCCAGCATTTT. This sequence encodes CASSPPKTGETNQPQHF.

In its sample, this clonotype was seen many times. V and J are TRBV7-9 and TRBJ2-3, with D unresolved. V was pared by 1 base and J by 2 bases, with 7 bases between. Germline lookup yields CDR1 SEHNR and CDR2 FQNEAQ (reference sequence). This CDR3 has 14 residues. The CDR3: CASSLVASTDTQYF. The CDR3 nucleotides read TGTGCCAGCAGCTTAGTTGCATCCACAGATACGCAGTATTTT. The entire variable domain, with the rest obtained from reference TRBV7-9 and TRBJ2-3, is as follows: DTGVSQNPRHKITKRGQNVTFRCDPISEHNRLYWYRQTLGQGPEFLTYFQNEAQLEKSRLLSDRFSAERPKGSFSTLEIQRTEQGDSAMYLCASSLVASTDTQYFGPGTRLTVL.

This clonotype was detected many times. The CDR3 sequence is CASSVEAGLNTGELFF. Written as DNA, the CDR3 is TGTGCCAGCAGCGTAGAGGCAGGTCTGAACACCGGGGAGCTGTTTTTT. V is TRBV9 and J is TRBJ2-2; D unresolved. This CDR3 is built from 16 residues. The V gene lost 0 bases and the J gene lost 1 base, with 10 bases spanning the gap. Germline V gene data show CDR1 as SGDLS and CDR2 as YYNGEE. Supplemented by reference TRBV9 and TRBJ2-2, the full variable domain reads DSGVTQTPKHLITATGQRVTLRCSPRSGDLSVYWYQQSLDQGLQFLIQYYNGEERAKGNILERFSAQQFPDLHSELNLSSLELGDSALYFCASSVEAGLNTGELFFGEGSRLTVL.

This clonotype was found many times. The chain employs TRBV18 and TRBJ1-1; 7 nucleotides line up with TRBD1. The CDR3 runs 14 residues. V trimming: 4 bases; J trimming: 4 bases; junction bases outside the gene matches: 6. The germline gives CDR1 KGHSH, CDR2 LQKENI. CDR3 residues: CASSRQGSATEAFF. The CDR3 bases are TGTGCCAGCTCACGACAGGGTTCCGCCACTGAAGCTTTCTTT.

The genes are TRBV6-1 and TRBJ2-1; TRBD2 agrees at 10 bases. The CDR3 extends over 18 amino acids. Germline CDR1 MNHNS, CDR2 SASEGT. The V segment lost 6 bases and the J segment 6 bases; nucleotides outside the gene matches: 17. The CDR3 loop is CASRTTVPEAGGSNEQFF. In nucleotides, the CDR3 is TGTGCCAGCAGGACGACGGTACCAGAAGCGGGGGGGTCCAATGAGCAGTTCTTC.